Listed below are T cell receptor beta chains from one sample, sequenced in a study of T-cell memory formation after mild COVID-19. TCRdb itself ran the 5' RACE reads through MiXCR, one entry per CDR3 protein. The table has 530,000 or so distinct CDR3 sequences, 17% seen once; the top ten hold just over 8%. Sequences were obtained from PBMCs or a T cell subset sorted from them (not recorded which). All receptors derive from an adult woman who had mild COVID-19 (a few samples of this study predate the infection). Cell type and time point are not known. Each CDR3 is given with its conserved first and last residue. Fields, in order: J gene, D gene, V gene, clone size, CDR3 DNA, CDR3 protein. D genes are given only for firm matches. Clone sizes are given selectively: once, few, many, or a class where the clone is expanded.

j_gene: TRBJ2-3; d_gene: -; v_gene: TRBV7-9; abundance: -; CDR3nt: TGTGCCAGCAGCTCCTACGGTCAGGGAGGGGGAGATACGCAGTATTTT; CDR3aa: CASSSYGQGGGDTQYF
j_gene: TRBJ1-1; d_gene: -; v_gene: TRBV5-1; abundance: -; CDR3nt: TGCGCCAGCAGCTTGGCCTTGGGGAACACTGAAGCTTTCTTT; CDR3aa: CASSLALGNTEAFF
j_gene: TRBJ1-5; d_gene: TRBD1; v_gene: TRBV15; abundance: many; CDR3nt: TGTGCCACCAGCAGAGTAAGCGTAGGACAGGGACTTTATAGCAATCAGCCCCAGCATTTT; CDR3aa: CATSRVSVGQGLYSNQPQHF
j_gene: TRBJ1-1; d_gene: -; v_gene: TRBV20-1; abundance: -; CDR3nt: TGCAGTGCGGCAACCGGGACGGTGAACACTGAAGCTTTCTTT; CDR3aa: CSAATGTVNTEAFF
j_gene: TRBJ1-2; d_gene: -; v_gene: TRBV20-1; abundance: few; CDR3nt: TGCAGTGCCGCGCGCGCCTATGGCTACACCTTC; CDR3aa: CSAARAYGYTF
j_gene: TRBJ1-1; d_gene: -; v_gene: TRBV12-3/TRBV12-4; abundance: few; CDR3nt: TGTGCCAGCAGGGGGTTCGGGGGCACTGAAGCTTTCTTT; CDR3aa: CASRGFGGTEAFF
j_gene: TRBJ1-1; d_gene: -; v_gene: TRBV12-3/TRBV12-4; abundance: -; CDR3nt: TGTGCCAGCAGTTTTGCATCGCCAGAAGCTTTCTTT; CDR3aa: CASSFASPEAFF
j_gene: TRBJ2-7; d_gene: TRBD2; v_gene: TRBV27; abundance: -; CDR3nt: TGTGCCATAAGGGGTAGCGGGAGTTACGAGCAGTACTTC; CDR3aa: CAIRGSGSYEQYF
j_gene: TRBJ1-4; d_gene: -; v_gene: TRBV6-6; abundance: -; CDR3nt: TGTGCCAGCAGCCCGACGGGAACAAAACTGTTTTTT; CDR3aa: CASSPTGTKLFF
j_gene: TRBJ2-7; d_gene: TRBD1; v_gene: TRBV15; abundance: -; CDR3nt: TGTGCCACCAGCAGACTTGGACAGGGCTACGAGCAGTACTTC; CDR3aa: CATSRLGQGYEQYF
j_gene: TRBJ2-7; d_gene: -; v_gene: TRBV20-1; abundance: many; CDR3nt: TGCAGTGCTAGCAGGCACGTAGCAGTTCTCGAGCAGTACTTC; CDR3aa: CSASRHVAVLEQYF
j_gene: TRBJ2-7; d_gene: TRBD1; v_gene: TRBV20-1; abundance: many; CDR3nt: TGCAGCGCCCGACGGGACAGCTCTTACGAGCAGTACTTC; CDR3aa: CSARRDSSYEQYF
j_gene: TRBJ2-5; d_gene: TRBD1; v_gene: TRBV29-1; abundance: few; CDR3nt: TGCAGCGTTGGTCAGGGGGCCGGAGAGACCCAGTACTTC; CDR3aa: CSVGQGAGETQYF
j_gene: TRBJ2-7; d_gene: -; v_gene: TRBV18; abundance: once; CDR3nt: TGTGCCAGCTCTCTACTGCGGGGATACTCCTACGAGCAGTACTTC; CDR3aa: CASSLLRGYSYEQYF
j_gene: TRBJ1-2; d_gene: -; v_gene: TRBV4-2; abundance: -; CDR3nt: TGTGCCAGCAGCCAAGATCTGACCAGAGGGTTCTATGGCTACACCTTC; CDR3aa: CASSQDLTRGFYGYTF
j_gene: TRBJ2-7; d_gene: -; v_gene: TRBV7-9; abundance: many; CDR3nt: TGTGCCAGCAGCCCAGCGTTAGGGTCCGAGCAGTACTTC; CDR3aa: CASSPALGSEQYF
j_gene: TRBJ2-7; d_gene: TRBD2; v_gene: TRBV5-1; abundance: few; CDR3nt: TGCGCCAGCAGCCCAATGACTAGCGGGCCCTACGAGCAGTACTTC; CDR3aa: CASSPMTSGPYEQYF
j_gene: TRBJ1-5; d_gene: -; v_gene: TRBV10-3; abundance: few; CDR3nt: TGTGCCATCAGTGACCCGGTTGAAGGGGTCCAGCCCCAGCATTTT; CDR3aa: CAISDPVEGVQPQHF
j_gene: TRBJ1-2; d_gene: -; v_gene: TRBV4-3; abundance: few; CDR3nt: TGCGCCAGCAGCCAAGCTCCCCGGGGGGTCACCTATGGCTACACCTTC; CDR3aa: CASSQAPRGVTYGYTF
j_gene: TRBJ1-1; d_gene: -; v_gene: TRBV12-3/TRBV12-4; abundance: many; CDR3nt: TGCGCCAGCAGCTTGGTCCAGGGCCCGAACACTGAAGCTTTCTTT; CDR3aa: CASSLVQGPNTEAFF
j_gene: TRBJ2-7; d_gene: TRBD1; v_gene: TRBV7-9; abundance: few; CDR3nt: TGTGCCAGCAGCTCGACAGGGAAGGGACCCTACGAGCAGTACTTC; CDR3aa: CASSSTGKGPYEQYF
j_gene: TRBJ2-7; d_gene: TRBD2; v_gene: TRBV7-2; abundance: few; CDR3nt: TGTGCCAGCAGCTTATCGCTAGCGGGGCCCTACGAGCAGTACTTC; CDR3aa: CASSLSLAGPYEQYF
j_gene: TRBJ2-2; d_gene: -; v_gene: TRBV20-1; abundance: few; CDR3nt: TGCAGTGTCGAGGGGGCTAGCGGACTATTCACCGGGGAGCTGTTTTTT; CDR3aa: CSVEGASGLFTGELFF
j_gene: TRBJ2-1; d_gene: TRBD2; v_gene: TRBV2; abundance: -; CDR3nt: TGTGCCAGCATTCAGCGGGGGGAGTACAACGACAATGAGCAGTTCTTC; CDR3aa: CASIQRGEYNDNEQFF
j_gene: TRBJ1-1; d_gene: -; v_gene: TRBV3-1; abundance: few; CDR3nt: TGTGCCAGCAGCCCCCCGTCTTTGAGCCTCACTGAAGCTTTCTTT; CDR3aa: CASSPPSLSLTEAFF
j_gene: TRBJ1-3; d_gene: TRBD1; v_gene: TRBV12-3/TRBV12-4; abundance: few; CDR3nt: TGTGCCAGCAGGCGGGACAGGAACTCTGGAAACACCATATATTTT; CDR3aa: CASRRDRNSGNTIYF
j_gene: TRBJ2-5; d_gene: -; v_gene: TRBV7-8; abundance: -; CDR3nt: TGTGCCAGCAGCCAAAAGCGTATCGCGGAGACCCAGTACTTC; CDR3aa: CASSQKRIAETQYF
j_gene: TRBJ2-2; d_gene: -; v_gene: TRBV2; abundance: few; CDR3nt: TGTGCCAGCAGTGAAAATGAGGGGGAGCTGTTTTTT; CDR3aa: CASSENEGELFF
j_gene: TRBJ2-6; d_gene: TRBD1; v_gene: TRBV5-1; abundance: few; CDR3nt: TGCGCCAGCAGTCCCGGGACAGTCGTCTCTGGGGCCAACGTCCTGACTTTC; CDR3aa: CASSPGTVVSGANVLTF
j_gene: TRBJ2-1; d_gene: TRBD1; v_gene: TRBV4-1; abundance: few; CDR3nt: TGCGCCAGCAGCCAAGACCACCGACAGGGCACATACAATGAGCAGTTCTTC; CDR3aa: CASSQDHRQGTYNEQFF
j_gene: TRBJ2-3; d_gene: TRBD2; v_gene: TRBV7-6; abundance: -; CDR3nt: TGTGCCAGCAGCTCCCGAAGGACTAGCGGGGGGACTAGCACAGATACGCAGTATTTT; CDR3aa: CASSSRRTSGGTSTDTQYF
j_gene: TRBJ2-2; d_gene: -; v_gene: TRBV7-6; abundance: few; CDR3nt: TGTGCCAGCAGCCGGACCTCCGGGGAGCTGTTTTTT; CDR3aa: CASSRTSGELFF
j_gene: TRBJ1-2; d_gene: -; v_gene: TRBV7-2; abundance: few; CDR3nt: TGTGCCAGCAGCTCACAGGGTTTAGGGGGCTACACCTTC; CDR3aa: CASSSQGLGGYTF
j_gene: TRBJ2-3; d_gene: -; v_gene: TRBV6-4; abundance: -; CDR3nt: TGTGCCAGCAGTGACTCCCCAGATACGCAGTATTTT; CDR3aa: CASSDSPDTQYF